These 9 T cell receptor beta chains came from one sample sequenced in a study of blood T cell repertoires in COVID-19. Clones were sequenced by immunoSEQ multiplex PCR, and TCRdb holds only the in-frame ones, with some missing. The table records roughly 150,000 clones, approximately 86% of them present only once. The sample was peripheral blood. These receptors were collected from a woman at least 80 years old with COVID-19, enrolled during active disease.

The V gene is TRBV5-1, the J gene TRBJ2-1; possible D gene TRBD2, 6 bases. This CDR3 comprises 15 residues. V was clipped by 4 bases and J by 6 bases, with 17 bases between them. The germline CDR1 and CDR2 sequences are SGHRS and YFSETQ. DNA of the CDR3: TGCGCCAGCAGCCGGGGGTCGAGAACTCTCAATGAGCAGTTCTTC. This translates into CASSRGSRTLNEQFF.

The chain uses TRBV29-1 and TRBJ1-2; tentatively, D is TRBD1 (6 bases). CDR3 length: 13 amino acids. CDR1 is SQVTM and CDR2 is ANQGSEA in the germline V gene. The CDR3 bases are TGCAGGAAAGGGGGTGAGTTTAACTATGGCTACACCTTC. Protein product: CRKGGEFNYGYTF.

V and J are TRBV7-9 and TRBJ1-2, with no clear D. The germline V gene encodes CDR1 SEHNR and CDR2 FQNEAQ (reference sequence). The CDR3 length is 13 residues. Deletions cut 5 bases from V and 3 bases from J, with 10 bases between. The CDR3 DNA sequence: TGTGCCAGCAGCCCGGGAGCTGACTATGGCTACACCTTC. This sequence encodes CASSPGADYGYTF. The entire variable domain, with the rest obtained from reference TRBV7-9 and TRBJ1-2, is as follows: DTGVSQNPRHKITKRGQNVTFRCDPISEHNRLYWYRQTLGQGPEFLTYFQNEAQLEKSRLLSDRFSAERPKGSFSTLEIQRTEQGDSAMYLCASSPGADYGYTFGSGTRLTVV.

The rearrangement joins TRBV24-1 to TRBJ2-1, with 7 bases fitting TRBD2. The CDR3 is 17 amino acids. CDR1 is KGHDR, CDR2 SFDVKD, per germline. The junction had 9 bases not matched to a gene; V was cut back by 5 bases and J by 0 bases. This chain's CDR3 is CATSGGGAARSYNEQFF. Written as DNA, the CDR3 is TGTGCCACCAGTGGGGGGGGAGCCGCACGCTCCTACAATGAGCAGTTCTTC.

The chain carries TRBV3-1 (or the pseudogene TRBV3-2) and TRBJ1-1, with D unclear. The V and J ends lost 1 base and 4 bases respectively, with 10 bases between them. There are 14 residues in the CDR3. From germline, CDR1 is LGHDT and CDR2 YNNKEL (reference sequence). This CDR3 reads CASSQGSGGTEAFF. The CDR3 DNA is TGTGCCAGCAGCCAAGGCTCGGGAGGCACTGAAGCTTTCTTT.

The V gene is TRBV29-1, the J gene TRBJ2-7, with 8 bases fitting TRBD1. V lost 3 bases to trimming and J lost 9 bases; unmatched junction nucleotides: 10. Per germline, CDR1 SQVTM and CDR2 ANQGSEA. The CDR3 contains 13 residues. The CDR3 coding sequence is TGCAGCGTTGAGCCGACAGGGGCGGGTGTGCAGTACTTC. This gives the protein CSVEPTGAGVQYF.

The V gene is TRBV19, the J gene TRBJ1-1; 8 nucleotides align to TRBD1. CDR1 and CDR2 from the germline V gene are LNHDA and SQIVND (reference sequence). V lost 4 bases and J lost 10; bases outside the gene matches: 8. The CDR3 is 13 amino acids. CDR3 in DNA: TGTGCCAGTAGTACTCGACAGGGGTTAAGAGCTTTCTTT. This codes for CASSTRQGLRAFF.

This chain uses TRBV5-1 with TRBJ2-5; unclear D gene. The CDR3 totals 15 residues. V gave up 0 bases and J gave up 0 bases, with 9 bases separating them. Germline V CDR1 and CDR2: SGHRS, YFSETQ. The CDR3 protein is CASSLETPHQETQYF. The CDR3 bases are TGCGCCAGCAGCTTGGAGACACCGCACCAAGAGACCCAGTACTTC.

The chain carries TRBV3-1 (or the pseudogene TRBV3-2) and TRBJ2-2, with 7 bases fitting TRBD2. The junction had 8 bases not matched to a gene; V was cut back by 2 bases and J by 8 bases. The CDR3 loop spans 15 amino acids. Germline V CDR1 and CDR2: LGHDT, YNNKEL (reference sequence). In DNA form, the CDR3 reads TGTGCCAGCAGCCAACGTGAGCGGGGAGGGGGGGAGCTGTTTTTT. Translation: CASSQRERGGGELFF.